This TCR beta chain was documented in a study of radiotherapy plus CTLA-4 blockade in lung cancer. Study details: Disease control was seen in approximately 31% of patients, objective responses in approximately 19%. Regarding the study as a whole: Increased serum interferon-beta after radiation also reportedly predicted response strongly.

The CDR3 runs 16 residues. Germline CDR1 SGHRS, CDR2 YFSETQ. With 4 bases clipped from V and 7 bases from J, the junction kept 10 bases outside the gene matches. The data were produced by immunoSEQ multiplex PCR, yet TCRdb's version contains in-frame clones alone and is incomplete. Counted here are some 110,000 clones, approximately 90% occurring once; the ten biggest clones make up 6.9%. On this clone: As yet, its antigen is unknown.

Enrolled patients, whose metastatic non-small-cell lung cancer was chemo-refractory, received focal radiation plus CTLA-4 blockade with ipilimumab. The clonotype was recovered from a human donor with non-small cell lung cancer that progressed on radiotherapy plus ipilimumab. The chain employs TRBV5-1 and TRBJ2-1; TRBD2 matches 11 bases. Sequenced material: peripheral blood, taken from a patient treated with radiotherapy plus ipilimumab. The CDR3 sequence: CASSDLGSGRENEQFF. For the CDR3, the DNA is TGCGCCAGCAGCGACCTGGGTAGCGGGAGGGAGAATGAGCAGTTCTTC.